The 14 T cell receptor beta chains given below trace back to one sample, sequenced in a study of OX40 agonist ivuxolimab in advanced cancers. Clones were sequenced by immunoSEQ multiplex PCR, and TCRdb holds only the in-frame ones, with some missing. The sample has 95,000 to 150,000 clones, over 75% seen once; the top ten hold 0.55%. The sequencing used CD4+ or CD8+ T cells sorted from blood, collected in a trial of the OX40 agonist ivuxolimab. Receptors were obtained from an adult with an advanced solid tumor such as melanoma, head and neck, liver or kidney cancer.

The V and J genes are TRBV30 and TRBJ1-6; tentatively, D is TRBD1 (5 bases). Trimming removed 0 bases from V and 0 bases from J, with 9 bases in between. This CDR3 has 16 amino acids. CDR1 is GTSNPN and CDR2 is SVGIG in the germline V gene (reference sequence). The CDR3 is CAWSVGGSSYNSPLHF. CDR3 DNA: TGTGCCTGGAGTGTGGGGGGGAGCTCCTATAATTCACCCCTCCACTTT.

V gene TRBV7-2 combines with J gene TRBJ1-6, with no clear D. CDR1 SGHTA and CDR2 FQGNSA come from the germline V gene. The CDR3 runs 15 residues. The V and J ends lost 1 base and 9 bases respectively, with 13 bases between them. CDR3 sequence: CASSLVGSAISPLHF. CDR3 bases: TGTGCCAGCAGCTTAGTGGGCTCGGCCATTTCACCCCTCCACTTT.

This chain uses TRBV21-1 with TRBJ1-5. TRBV21-1 is designated a pseudogene. This CDR3 is built from 12 residues. This chain's CDR3 is CASSLTGQPQHF. CDR3 DNA: TGTGCCAGCAGCCTCACGGGTCAGCCCCAGCATTTT.

This chain uses TRBV2 with TRBJ2-1; no firm D call. The CDR3 has 11 amino acids. In germline, CDR1 is SNHLY, CDR2 FYNNEI. The V end was cut by 5 bases, the J end by 5 bases, with 4 bases between. The CDR3 DNA is TGTGCCAGCAGTCTCAACAATGAGCAGTTCTTC. It is translated as CASSLNNEQFF.

The gene calls are TRBV30 and TRBJ1-5; 8 nucleotides agree with TRBD1. The V segment lost 4 bases and the J segment 5 bases; nucleotides outside the gene matches: 4. Germline V gene lookup returns CDR1 GTSNPN and CDR2 SVGIG (reference sequence). CDR3 size: 13 residues. The CDR3 reads CAWKGQGHQPQHF. The DNA for the CDR3 is TGTGCCTGGAAAGGACAGGGCCATCAGCCCCAGCATTTT.

The rearrangement uses TRBV2 and TRBJ1-2, with D possibly being TRBD1 (6 bases). There are 15 residues in the CDR3. V lost 7 bases to trimming and J lost 7 bases, with 22 bases between them. CDR1 is SNHLY, CDR2 FYNNEI, per germline. CDR3 residues: CASTNLGAGAIGYTF. In DNA form, the CDR3 reads TGTGCCAGCACTAATCTGGGGGCGGGGGCGATTGGCTACACCTTC.

This chain uses TRBV30 with TRBJ1-4; D not resolved. Germline lookup yields CDR1 GTSNPN and CDR2 SVGIG (reference sequence). The V and J ends lost 0 bases and 8 bases respectively, with 10 bases between them. The CDR3 is made up of 13 amino acids. Here the CDR3 reads CAWSVIDREKLFF. CDR3 bases: TGTGCCTGGAGTGTCATCGACCGCGAAAAACTGTTTTTT.

This chain's CDR3 is CASSAGGGTGALSNTEAFF. The DNA for the CDR3 is TGCGCCAGCAGCGCCGGAGGCGGAACAGGGGCGCTTTCGAACACTGAAGCTTTCTTT. The chain couples TRBV5-1 to TRBJ1-1, with TRBD1 identical over 7 bases. CDR1 is SGHRS and CDR2 is YFSETQ in the germline V gene. This CDR3 comprises 19 residues. Germline trimming cut 4 bases from V and 1 base from J; bases unmatched to any gene: 19.

The chain links TRBV9 to TRBJ1-2; tentative D call: TRBD1 (6 bases). The CDR3 sequence is 14 residues long. Trimming took off 2 bases at V and 2 bases at J, with 10 bases between the two ends. Germline CDR1 is SGDLS and CDR2 is YYNGEE. The CDR3 region is CASSVDRSNYGYTF. CDR3 DNA: TGTGCCAGCAGCGTCGACAGGTCCAACTATGGCTACACCTTC.

This clone was counted once. The chain joins TRBV6-5 to TRBJ1-6, with TRBD1 as a possible D gene (6 bases). Trimming cost V 5 bases and J 10 bases, with 12 bases left between them. The CDR3 sequence is 13 residues long. CDR1 and CDR2 (germline): MNHEY, SVGAGI. The chain's CDR3 is CASSRGAQSPLHF. DNA for the CDR3: TGTGCCAGCAGTAGGGGGGCCCAATCACCCCTCCACTTT.

The chain uses TRBV4-3 and TRBJ2-1, with D possibly TRBD1 on 6 matching bases. This CDR3 is 16 amino acids long. Trimming removed 2 bases at V and 5 bases at J, with 16 bases between. From germline, CDR1 is LGHNA and CDR2 YSLEER. The CDR3 DNA follows: TGCGCCAGCAGCCAAACCAGGGGAAGTTCCCACAATGAGCAGTTCTTC. Encoded protein: CASSQTRGSSHNEQFF.

The chain links TRBV18 to TRBJ2-7; D is undetermined. Germline values: CDR1 KGHSH, CDR2 LQKENI. The CDR3 has 14 residues. Trimming stripped 2 bases from V and 5 bases from J, with 13 bases between. Here the CDR3 DNA reads TGTGCCAGCTCACCAAAACAATCCCACCACGAGCAGTACTTC. Translated, it gives CASSPKQSHHEQYF.

This rearrangement joins TRBV7-2 to TRBJ1-2; weak D call: TRBD1 (6 bases). Germline lookup yields CDR1 SGHTA and CDR2 FQGNSA. The V end lost 5 bases, the J end lost 10 bases, and 14 bases lay between the germline ends. There are 12 residues in the CDR3. CDR3 residues: CASSPRGGHYTF. DNA of the CDR3: TGTGCCAGCAGCCCCCGTGGGGGCCACTACACCTTC.

This chain uses TRBV28 with TRBJ1-2; a possible D gene is TRBD1 (5 bases). The CDR3 covers 16 residues. Trimming pared 4 bases from V and 2 bases from J, leaving 17 bases between. Germline V gives CDR1 MDHEN, CDR2 SYDVKM. This chain's CDR3 is CASSSYQDTVNYGYTF. CDR3 nucleotides: TGTGCCAGCAGTTCCTATCAGGACACGGTGAACTATGGCTACACCTTC.